This record covers a single TCR beta chain. This clonotype was observed a single time. The specificity of this receptor is unknown. A much larger clonotype is one base distant, so this may be a read error. The cysteine opens and the phenylalanine closes a CDR3 of 15 amino acids. Only the CDR3 DNA is retained, 45 bases long and in frame from the first base. CDR1 and CDR2 (SGHTA, FQGNSA) derive from the germline V gene. V is reduced by 5 bases and J by 8 bases, leaving a spacing of 19 bases between them. The time point label for this specimen denotes: sample taken at primary tumor resection. The donors were about 71 patients from the lung TRACERx cohort who had early-stage, untreated non-small cell lung cancer. Whole RNA extracted from tumor and nontumor lung tissue, or from cryopreserved PBMC samples, was used for TCR sequencing without cell sorting. Only patients for whom sufficient RNA was available from at least two tumor regions were selected for TCR sequencing. Before being selected, tumor and adjacent nontumor lung specimens were reviewed by a lung pathologist.

The data belong to a study of spatial heterogeneity in lung cancer (dated by TCRdb to the late 2010s). For the study in its entirety: Beta-chain transcripts were consistently detected in greater numbers than alpha-chain transcripts, which likely reflects a higher abundance of beta-chain transcripts. A strong correlation was found between TCR transcript counts in tumor regions and a T cell transcriptional module score from matched bulk RNA-seq. In the raw uncorrected reads, each unique combination of TCR and UMI appeared more than ten times on average. In non-small cell lung cancer, the study quantitatively compared TCR alpha and beta repertoires across several tumor regions, matched nontumor lung, and blood. The study linked features of the TCR repertoire to counts of nonsynonymous mutations, which were determined by whole-exome sequencing of tumor tissue. Both alpha and beta chains were TCR-sequenced in samples taken at surgery, namely 220 tumor regions, fewer than 85 matched nontumor lung samples and some 53 PBMC samples.

Libraries were built with 5' RACE. The sequencer listed for this sample is NextSeq 500. The TCR library protocol attached a unique molecular identifier to each TCR cDNA molecule to allow correction of PCR and sequencing errors. Processing in the source paper ran as follows. Decombinator tools were used for TCR identification, UMI-based error correction and CDR3 extraction. Expanded TCRs were defined as those above a frequency of 2 per 1,000, corresponding to the top 1% of the tumor frequency distribution. Expanded tumor TCRs statistically deemed absent (corrected P<0.05) from at least one tumor region were classed as regional, and all other expanded tumor TCRs were classed as ubiquitous. Renyi diversity was calculated using the R vegan package after each repertoire was subsampled 100 times to 5,000 TCRs. To build CDR3 similarity networks, amino acid triplet string-kernel similarity was used, and CDR3s were connected when their pairwise similarity was above 0.82. The public sequencing data were trimmed at Q25 with fastp and processed into clonotypes with MiXCR by TCRdb, which kept only in-frame beta chains. Duplicate CDR3 protein sequences are folded into a single record with the most common DNA and genes. These V and J calls rely on TCRdb rather than the paper's analysis. This sample has over 25,000 distinct CDR3 sequences in its table, and roughly 7.1% of those were observed once. The ten largest clonotypes hold around 24% of the sample.

Results and caveats for the whole study, not just this receptor: Additional single-cell paired TCR alpha and beta sequencing was considered necessary to confirm, at a functional level, the hypothesis that regional TCRs recognize regional mutations. The tumor nonsynonymous mutation count correlated with the number of expanded alpha and beta TCRs within the tumor. TCR-seq coverage of tumor T cells was estimated to be only 7% to 7.5% for alpha chains and 13% for beta chains. Counts of ubiquitous and regional expanded TCRs were found to correlate with counts of ubiquitous and regional nonsynonymous mutations, respectively.

The source material was lung tumor tissue, sampled at surgery. This TCR was recovered from a male donor with early-stage non-small cell lung cancer. The chain was built from TRBV7-2 and TRBJ2-4; the D gene is perhaps TRBD1, on 5 matching bases. CDR3 sequence: CASSLDSAVRDIQYF. The bases are TGTGCCAGCAGCCTCGACAGCGCCGTAAGGGACATTCAGTACTTC.